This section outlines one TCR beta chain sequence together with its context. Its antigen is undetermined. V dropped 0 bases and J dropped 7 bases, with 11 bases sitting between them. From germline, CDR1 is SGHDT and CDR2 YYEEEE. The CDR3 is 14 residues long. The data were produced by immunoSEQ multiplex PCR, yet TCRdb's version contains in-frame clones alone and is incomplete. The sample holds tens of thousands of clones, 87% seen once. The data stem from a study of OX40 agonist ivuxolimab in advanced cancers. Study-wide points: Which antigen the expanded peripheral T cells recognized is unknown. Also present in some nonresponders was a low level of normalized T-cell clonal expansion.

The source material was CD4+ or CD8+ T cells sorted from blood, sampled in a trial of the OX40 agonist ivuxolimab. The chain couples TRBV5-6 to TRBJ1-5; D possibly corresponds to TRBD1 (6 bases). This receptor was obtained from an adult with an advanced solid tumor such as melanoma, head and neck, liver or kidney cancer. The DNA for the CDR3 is TGTGCCAGCAGCTTGGCACAGGGTCGACAGCCCCAGCATTTT. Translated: CASSLAQGRQPQHF.